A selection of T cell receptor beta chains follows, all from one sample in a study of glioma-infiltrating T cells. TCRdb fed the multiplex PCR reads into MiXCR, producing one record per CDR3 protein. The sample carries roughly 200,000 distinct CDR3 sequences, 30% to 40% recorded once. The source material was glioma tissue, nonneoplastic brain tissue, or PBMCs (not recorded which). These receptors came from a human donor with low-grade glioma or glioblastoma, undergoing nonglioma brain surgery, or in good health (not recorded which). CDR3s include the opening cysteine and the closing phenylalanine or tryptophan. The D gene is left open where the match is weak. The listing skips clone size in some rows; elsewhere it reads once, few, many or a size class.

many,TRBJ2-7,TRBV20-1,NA,CSATDWTSNNYEQYF,TGCAGTGCAACGGATTGGACTTCGAACAACTACGAGCAGTACTTC
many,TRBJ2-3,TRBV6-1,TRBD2,CASSPTAGGSDTQYF,TGTGCCAGCAGCCCGACGGCGGGAGGCTCAGATACGCAGTATTTT
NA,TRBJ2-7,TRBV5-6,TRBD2,CASSSLGGRRTYEQYF,TGTGCCAGCAGCTCCCTGGGCGGGAGGAGGACCTACGAGCAGTACTTC
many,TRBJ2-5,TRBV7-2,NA,CASSRDGQETQYF,TGTGCCAGCAGTAGGGACGGCCAAGAGACCCAGTACTTC
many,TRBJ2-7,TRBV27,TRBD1,CASSSPLATGLVDEQYF,TGTGCCAGCAGTTCTCCCTTAGCGACAGGGCTTGTCGACGAGCAGTACTTC
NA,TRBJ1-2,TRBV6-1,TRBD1,CASSLQGAQSGYTF,TGTGCCAGCAGTTTACAGGGGGCGCAGAGTGGCTACACCTTC
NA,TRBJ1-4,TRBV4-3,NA,CASSQDTRDAATNEKLFF,TGCGCCAGCAGCCAAGATACGAGGGACGCCGCAACTAATGAAAAACTGTTTTTT
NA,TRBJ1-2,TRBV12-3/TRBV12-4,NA,CASGGLNGYTF,TGTGCCAGCGGTGGGCTAAATGGCTACACCTTC
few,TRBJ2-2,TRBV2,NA,CASNRNTGELFF,TGTGCCAGCAACAGGAACACCGGGGAGCTGTTTTTT
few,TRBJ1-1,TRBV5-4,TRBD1,CASRPGTGVLEAFF,TGTGCCAGCAGACCGGGGACAGGTGTTCTAGAAGCTTTCTTT
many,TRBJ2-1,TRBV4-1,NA,CASSRGQNNEQFF,TGCGCCAGCAGCAGAGGACAGAACAATGAGCAGTTCTTC
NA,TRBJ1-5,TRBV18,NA,CASSPRTLGLEPQHF,TGTGCCAGCTCACCTCGGACGTTGGGTCTTGAGCCCCAGCATTTT
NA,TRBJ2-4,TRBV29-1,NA,CSVAQRGNIQYF,TGCAGCGTTGCACAAAGGGGAAACATTCAGTACTTC
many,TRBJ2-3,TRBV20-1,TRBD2,CSATGLAGGQSTDTQYF,TGCAGTGCAACGGGACTAGCGGGAGGGCAAAGCACAGATACGCAGTATTTT
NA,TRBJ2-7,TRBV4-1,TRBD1,CASSFPGQGLYEQYF,TGCGCCAGCAGCTTCCCGGGACAGGGGCTCTACGAGCAGTACTTC
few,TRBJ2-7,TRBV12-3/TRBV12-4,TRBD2,CASTTSGRAHEQYF,TGTGCCAGCACAACCAGCGGGAGGGCCCACGAGCAGTACTTC
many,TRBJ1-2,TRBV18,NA,CASSPSGQVEGYTF,TGTGCCAGCTCACCCTCAGGGCAAGTTGAGGGCTACACCTTC
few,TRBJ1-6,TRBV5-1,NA,CASRLIENSPLHF,TGCGCCAGCAGGTTAATAGAGAATTCACCCCTCCACTTT
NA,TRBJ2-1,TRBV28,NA,CASSLYGQDFSYNEQFF,TGTGCCAGCAGTTTATATGGCCAGGACTTCTCCTACAATGAGCAGTTCTTC
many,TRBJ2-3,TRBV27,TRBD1,CASRYPGQGPNTQYF,TGTGCCAGCAGATATCCGGGACAGGGGCCGAATACGCAGTATTTT
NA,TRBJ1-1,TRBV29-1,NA,CSAGHMNTEASF,TGCAGCGCGGGGCATATGAACACTGAAGCTTCCTTT
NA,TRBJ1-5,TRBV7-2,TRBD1,CASSWDRDSNQPQHF,TGTGCCAGCAGCTGGGACAGGGATAGCAATCAGCCCCAGCATTTT
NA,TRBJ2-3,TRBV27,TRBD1,CASRAGGGIDTQYF,TGTGCCAGCAGAGCAGGGGGCGGGATAGATACGCAGTATTTT
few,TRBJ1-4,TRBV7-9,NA,CASSVSEGGDEKLFF,TGTGCCAGCAGCGTCAGTGAGGGTGGGGACGAAAAACTGTTTTTT
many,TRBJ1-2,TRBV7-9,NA,CASSITGGYTF,TGTGCCAGCAGCATTACGGGGGGCTACACCTTC
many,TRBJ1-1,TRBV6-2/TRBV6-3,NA,CASTPGRLNTEAFF,TGTGCCAGCACTCCAGGACGGCTGAACACTGAAGCTTTCTTT
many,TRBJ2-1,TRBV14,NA,CASSQEWGNEQFF,TGTGCCAGCAGCCAAGAATGGGGCAATGAGCAGTTCTTC
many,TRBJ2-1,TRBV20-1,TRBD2,CSANRGTSGSGYEQFF,TGCAGTGCCAATCGCGGGACTAGCGGGAGTGGGTATGAGCAGTTCTTC
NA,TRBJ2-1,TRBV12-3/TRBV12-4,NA,CASSWGHYYNEQFF,TGTGCCAGCAGTTGGGGACACTATTACAATGAGCAGTTCTTC